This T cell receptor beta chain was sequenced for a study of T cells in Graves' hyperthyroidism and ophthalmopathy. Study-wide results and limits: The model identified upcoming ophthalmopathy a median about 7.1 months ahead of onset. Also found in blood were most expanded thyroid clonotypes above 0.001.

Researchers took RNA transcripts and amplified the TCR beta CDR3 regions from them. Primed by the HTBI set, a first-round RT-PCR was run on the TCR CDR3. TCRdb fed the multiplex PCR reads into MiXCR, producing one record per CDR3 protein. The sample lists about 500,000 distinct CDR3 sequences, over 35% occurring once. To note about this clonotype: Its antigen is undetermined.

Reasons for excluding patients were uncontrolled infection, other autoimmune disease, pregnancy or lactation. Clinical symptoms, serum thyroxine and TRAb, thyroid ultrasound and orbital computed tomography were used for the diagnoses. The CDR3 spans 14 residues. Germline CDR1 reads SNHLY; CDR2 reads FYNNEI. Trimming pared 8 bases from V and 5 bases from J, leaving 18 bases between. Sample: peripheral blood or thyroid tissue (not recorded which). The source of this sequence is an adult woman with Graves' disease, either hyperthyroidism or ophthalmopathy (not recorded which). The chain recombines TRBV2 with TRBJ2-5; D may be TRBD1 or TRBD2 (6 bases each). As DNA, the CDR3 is TGTGCCAGCGTAGGCGATGGGGGGCGCGAGACCCAGTACTTC. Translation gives CASVGDGGRETQYF. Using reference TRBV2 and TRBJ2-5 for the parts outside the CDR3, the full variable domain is EPEVTQTPSHQVTQMGQEVILRCVPISNHLYFYWYRQILGQKVEFLVSFYNNEISEKSEIFDDQFSVERPDGSNFTLKIRSTKLEDSAMYFCASVGDGGRETQYFGPGTRLLVL.